The rows below give T cell receptor beta chains drawn from one sample of a study of beta chain features in type 1 diabetes. Sequencing used immunoSEQ multiplex PCR; TCRdb keeps in-frame clones, though not all of them. The profile shows some 500,000 clones, over 9.5% of them singletons. Sequencing used naive CD4+ T cells from blood. The receptors come from a woman aged 18-35 years in good health. Both conserved end residues are part of each CDR3. D genes are given only for firm matches. Expanded clones get a size class; other rows say once, few or many, or leave the size out.

TRBJ2-4,TRBD2,TRBV4-2,few,CASSQDRASGRGIQYF,TGTGCCAGCAGCCAAGATCGGGCTAGCGGACGAGGCATTCAGTACTTC
TRBJ2-2,NA,TRBV29-1,NA,CSVELPANTGELFF,TGCAGCGTTGAATTGCCCGCGAACACCGGGGAGCTGTTTTTT
TRBJ2-5,NA,TRBV7-2,NA,CASSLAGSLETQYF,TGTGCCAGCAGCTTAGCCGGGAGCCTAGAGACCCAGTACTTC
TRBJ2-3,TRBD1,TRBV9,few,CASSVEGQGLSTDTQYF,TGTGCCAGCAGCGTAGAGGGACAGGGTTTAAGCACAGATACGCAGTATTTT
TRBJ2-7,NA,TRBV28,few,CASRISDEQYF,TGTGCCAGCCGAATTAGCGACGAGCAGTACTTC
TRBJ2-5,NA,TRBV5-6,once,CASSLPTVQETQYF,TGTGCCAGCAGCTTGCCGACAGTGCAAGAGACCCAGTACTTC
TRBJ2-4,NA,TRBV7-2,few,CASSRAIQGSKNIQYF,TGTGCCAGCAGCCGGGCGATTCAAGGATCCAAAAACATTCAGTACTTC
TRBJ1-2,NA,TRBV9,few,CASSPRSQGNGYTF,TGTGCCAGCAGCCCCCGTTCGCAAGGGAATGGCTACACCTTC
TRBJ2-1,TRBD1,TRBV27,NA,CASSLRDRGVSEQFF,TGTGCCAGCAGTTTAAGGGACAGGGGAGTCAGTGAGCAGTTCTTC
TRBJ1-1,NA,TRBV12-2,NA,CASRLSGENTEAFF,TGTGCAAGTCGCTTATCAGGGGAGAACACTGAAGCTTTCTTT
TRBJ2-1,TRBD2,TRBV4-1,NA,CASRHVGTSRGNEQFF,TGCGCCAGCAGACACGTTGGGACTAGCCGGGGGAATGAGCAGTTCTTC
TRBJ2-7,TRBD1,TRBV29-1,NA,CSVGDRTYEQYF,TGCAGCGTTGGGGACAGGACCTACGAGCAGTACTTC
TRBJ2-3,NA,TRBV4-3,NA,CASSQDQGRGDTQYF,TGCGCCAGCAGCCAAGATCAGGGACGCGGAGATACGCAGTATTTT
TRBJ2-1,TRBD2,TRBV29-1,NA,CSVNSGGNEQFF,TGCAGCGTAAACTCGGGGGGCAATGAGCAGTTCTTC
TRBJ1-4,NA,TRBV29-1,NA,CSVGWGNEKLFF,TGCAGCGTTGGATGGGGTAATGAAAAACTGTTTTTT
TRBJ1-1,NA,TRBV7-2,few,CASSLNQYTEAFF,TGTGCCAGCAGCTTAAACCAGTACACTGAAGCTTTCTTT
TRBJ2-5,NA,TRBV4-1,few,CASSHHGPGQETQYF,TGCGCCAGCAGCCACCACGGCCCTGGGCAAGAGACCCAGTACTTC
TRBJ2-1,NA,TRBV5-1,once,CASSLERSEQFF,TGCGCCAGCAGCTTGGAGAGGAGTGAGCAGTTCTTC
TRBJ2-7,NA,TRBV4-1,NA,CASSRPLGEQYF,TGCGCCAGCAGCCGACCACTGGGGGAGCAGTACTTC
TRBJ2-6,NA,TRBV25-1,few,CASSGQGPSSGANVLTF,TGTGCCAGCAGTGGGCAAGGGCCGAGCTCTGGGGCCAACGTCCTGACTTTC
TRBJ2-3,TRBD1,TRBV5-1,NA,CASSAGQGQDTQYF,TGCGCCAGCAGCGCAGGACAGGGGCAAGATACGCAGTATTTT
TRBJ1-4,NA,TRBV14,few,CASKGLGYEKLFF,TGTGCCAGCAAAGGCCTAGGGTACGAAAAACTGTTTTTT
TRBJ2-1,TRBD2,TRBV7-9,NA,CASSSRTGTSGTYNEQFF,TGTGCCAGCAGCTCCCGAACCGGGACTAGCGGGACCTACAATGAGCAGTTCTTC
TRBJ2-3,NA,TRBV5-4,NA,CASSRGGVAADTQYF,TGTGCCAGCAGCAGGGGCGGCGTAGCCGCAGATACGCAGTATTTT
TRBJ2-3,TRBD2,TRBV4-2,few,CASSHRYPSGPTDTQYF,TGTGCCAGCAGCCATCGCTACCCTAGCGGACCCACAGATACGCAGTATTTT
TRBJ2-1,TRBD2,TRBV29-1,NA,CSVVKRGRRTVDEQFF,TGCAGCGTTGTGAAGCGGGGCAGGCGGACGGTGGATGAGCAGTTCTTC
TRBJ2-3,TRBD1,TRBV5-1,few,CASSLPTGVETDTQYF,TGCGCCAGCAGCTTACCGACAGGGGTCGAGACAGATACGCAGTATTTT
TRBJ2-5,NA,TRBV18,NA,CASSSGLQETQYF,TGTGCCAGCTCATCGGGACTTCAAGAGACCCAGTACTTC
TRBJ1-3,NA,TRBV9,NA,CASSARDTIYF,TGTGCCAGCAGCGCCAGGGACACCATATATTTT